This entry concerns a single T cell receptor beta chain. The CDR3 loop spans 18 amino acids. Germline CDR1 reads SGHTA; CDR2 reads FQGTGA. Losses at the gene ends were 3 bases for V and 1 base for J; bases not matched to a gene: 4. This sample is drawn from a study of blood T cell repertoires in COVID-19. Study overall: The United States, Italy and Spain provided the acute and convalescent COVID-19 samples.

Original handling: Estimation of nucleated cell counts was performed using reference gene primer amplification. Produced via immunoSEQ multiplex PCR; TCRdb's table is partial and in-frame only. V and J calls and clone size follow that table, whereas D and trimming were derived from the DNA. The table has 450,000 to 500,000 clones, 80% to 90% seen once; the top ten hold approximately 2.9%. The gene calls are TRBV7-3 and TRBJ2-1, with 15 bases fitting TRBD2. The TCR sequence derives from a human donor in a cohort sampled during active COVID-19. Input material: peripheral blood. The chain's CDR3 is CASSFDGLAGGSYNEQFF. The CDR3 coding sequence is TGTGCCAGCAGCTTCGACGGACTAGCGGGAGGGTCCTACAATGAGCAGTTCTTC.